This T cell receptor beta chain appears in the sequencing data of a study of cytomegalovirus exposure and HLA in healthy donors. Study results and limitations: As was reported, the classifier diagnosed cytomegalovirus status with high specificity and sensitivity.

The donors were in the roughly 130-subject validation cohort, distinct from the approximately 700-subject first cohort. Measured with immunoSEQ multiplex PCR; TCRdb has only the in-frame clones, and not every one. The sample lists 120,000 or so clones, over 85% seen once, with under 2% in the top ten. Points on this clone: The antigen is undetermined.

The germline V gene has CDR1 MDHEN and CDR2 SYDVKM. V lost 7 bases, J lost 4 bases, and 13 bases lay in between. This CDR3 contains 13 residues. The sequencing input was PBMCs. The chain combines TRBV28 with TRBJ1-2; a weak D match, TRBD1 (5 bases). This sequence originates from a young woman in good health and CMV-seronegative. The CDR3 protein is CASTPGLLYGYTF. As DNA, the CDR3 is TGTGCCAGCACCCCGGGACTCCTCTATGGCTACACCTTC.